These T cell receptor beta chains were read from a single sample in a study of T cell repertoires in cytomegalovirus infection. TCRdb independently ran MiXCR on the reads; one entry per CDR3 protein. Of approximately 1,000,000 distinct CDR3 sequences detected, around 30% appear once; the ten largest clones hold around an eighth. What these receptors recognize is not known. This specimen consisted of cultured CD8+ T cells from PBMCs, obtained from culture after CMV antigen stimulation. These receptors were taken from a human donor in good health (CMV status not recorded). Some clones in this sample may be carry-over from other donors' samples. The CDR3 runs from the conserved cysteine through the conserved F or W. A D gene is named only where the DNA matches it firmly. Clone size is shown for a subset of rows, as once, few, many or a class of expanded clone.

D	J	V	size	CDR3	DNA
NA	TRBJ2-7	TRBV4-1	few	CASSPIVQGSYEQYF	TGCGCCAGCAGCCCCATAGTACAGGGATCCTACGAGCAGTACTTC
NA	TRBJ2-2	TRBV7-9	few	CASSSQGEVSLTGELFF	TGTGCCAGCAGCTCACAGGGTGAGGTTTCCCTCACCGGGGAGCTGTTTTTT
NA	TRBJ1-6	TRBV27	few	CASSPSARVNSPLHF	TGTGCCAGCAGTCCTTCTGCCCGAGTCAATTCACCCCTCCACTTT
NA	TRBJ2-3	TRBV20-1	NA	CSASPARASLTQYF	TGCAGTGCCTCCCCCGCCCGGGCTAGCCTTACGCAGTATTTT
NA	TRBJ1-1	TRBV19	NA	CASSILGRGADEAFF	TGTGCCAGTAGTATACTGGGTCGGGGCGCGGATGAAGCTTTCTTT
NA	TRBJ1-6	TRBV6-6	few	CASSYESPLHF	TGTGCCAGCAGTTACGAATCACCCCTCCACTTT
NA	TRBJ2-3	TRBV13	NA	CASSFMAGSDTQYF	TGTGCCAGCAGCTTCATGGCGGGCTCAGATACGCAGTATTTT
NA	TRBJ1-2	TRBV28	NA	CASSAGGRLYGYTF	TGTGCCAGCAGCGCAGGAGGGCGGCTCTATGGCTACACCTTC
TRBD1	TRBJ1-1	TRBV6-5	NA	CASTPGQGFNTEAFF	TGTGCCAGCACCCCGGGACAGGGGTTTAACACTGAAGCTTTCTTT
TRBD1	TRBJ2-1	TRBV6-6	NA	CASKGAGYNEQFF	TGTGCCAGCAAGGGGGCGGGTTACAATGAGCAGTTCTTC
NA	TRBJ2-1	TRBV28	NA	CANSSETGYNEQFF	TGTGCCAACAGTTCCGAGACAGGCTACAATGAGCAGTTCTTC
NA	TRBJ2-2	TRBV7-6	few	CASSLGFGEAGELFF	TGTGCCAGCAGCTTAGGATTTGGGGAGGCCGGGGAGCTGTTTTTT
NA	TRBJ2-3	TRBV6-1	NA	CASSEVSPDTQYF	TGTGCCAGCAGTGAAGTTAGCCCGGATACGCAGTATTTT
NA	TRBJ2-5	TRBV6-5	few	CASSRTAAGKETQYF	TGTGCCAGCAGTAGGACAGCCGCTGGTAAAGAGACCCAGTACTTC
NA	TRBJ1-1	TRBV7-2	many	CASRKGGGEAFF	TGTGCCAGCAGGAAAGGTGGTGGTGAAGCTTTCTTT
NA	TRBJ2-1	TRBV27	NA	CASSPLRRADEQFF	TGTGCCAGCAGTCCCCTTCGGAGGGCGGATGAGCAGTTCTTC
NA	TRBJ2-7	TRBV5-1	NA	CASSPGGTNPYEQYF	TGCGCCAGCAGCCCCGGGGGGACAAACCCCTACGAGCAGTACTTC
TRBD1	TRBJ1-5	TRBV27	few	CASARGPEQPQHF	TGTGCCAGTGCAAGGGGGCCGGAACAGCCCCAGCATTTT
NA	TRBJ2-1	TRBV24-1	NA	CATSDVKQGKGPEQFF	TGTGCCACCAGTGATGTTAAACAGGGAAAGGGACCTGAGCAGTTCTTC
TRBD1	TRBJ2-7	TRBV5-8	NA	CASSLAEQGYEQYF	TGTGCCAGCAGCTTGGCCGAACAGGGGTACGAGCAGTACTTC
TRBD2	TRBJ2-4	TRBV4-1	NA	CASSQTSGVSNIQYF	TGCGCCAGCAGCCAGACTAGCGGGGTGTCTAACATTCAGTACTTC
TRBD1	TRBJ1-2	TRBV7-2	NA	CASSPGTGYFYGYTF	TGTGCCAGCAGCCCTGGGACAGGTTATTTCTATGGCTACACCTTC
TRBD1	TRBJ1-5	TRBV7-6	many	CASSPGTAGRNQPQHF	TGTGCCAGCAGCCCAGGGACAGCAGGGCGGAATCAGCCCCAGCATTTT
TRBD1	TRBJ2-7	TRBV9	once	CASSARTGVSYEQYF	TGTGCCAGCAGCGCAAGGACAGGGGTAAGCTACGAGCAGTACTTC
NA	TRBJ2-7	TRBV5-3	NA	CASSTLTYEQYF	TGTGCCAGCAGCACTCTAACCTACGAGCAGTACTTC
TRBD1	TRBJ1-5	TRBV28	once	CASSLWGQNNQPQHF	TGTGCCAGCAGTTTATGGGGACAGAACAATCAGCCCCAGCATTTT
TRBD2	TRBJ2-1	TRBV12-3/TRBV12-4	few	CASSLERGAAYNEQFF	TGTGCCAGCAGTCTGGAGCGGGGGGCCGCCTACAATGAGCAGTTCTTC
NA	TRBJ1-6	TRBV27	NA	CASSPIDGSMSNSPLHF	TGTGCCAGCAGCCCGATAGATGGCAGCATGTCTAATTCACCCCTCCACTTT
NA	TRBJ2-6	TRBV2	few	CASIRGYGANVLTF	TGTGCCAGCATTAGGGGTTATGGGGCCAACGTCCTGACTTTC
NA	TRBJ2-5	TRBV7-6	once	CVSSDTHTQETQYF	TGTGTCAGCAGCGACACCCATACGCAAGAGACCCAGTACTTC
TRBD1	TRBJ1-1	TRBV19	NA	CASRPMTGMNTEAFF	TGTGCCAGTAGACCAATGACAGGGATGAACACTGAAGCTTTCTTT
NA	TRBJ2-3	TRBV6-1	NA	CASTPGLSTDTQYF	TGTGCCAGCACTCCGGGACTCAGCACAGATACGCAGTATTTT
TRBD2	TRBJ2-5	TRBV5-6	NA	CASSSGLAGGWETQYF	TGTGCCAGCAGCTCAGGACTAGCGGGGGGCTGGGAGACCCAGTACTTC
NA	TRBJ1-5	TRBV6-5	NA	CASSEGSGTLNQPQHF	TGTGCCAGCAGTGAAGGGTCCGGGACCCTCAATCAGCCCCAGCATTTT
NA	TRBJ2-5	TRBV12-3/TRBV12-4	NA	CASSLLPPVPETQYF	TGTGCCAGCAGTTTGTTACCCCCAGTGCCAGAGACCCAGTACTTC